A single sample is the source of the 27 T cell receptor beta chains below, sequenced in a study of T cell changes during pregnancy in multiple sclerosis. The protocol was immunoSEQ multiplex PCR, while the TCRdb copy is restricted to in-frame clones and leaves out a portion. The profile covers just over 40,000 clones, with around 90% appearing a single time and roughly 5% taken by the ten largest. The sequenced sample was peripheral blood, obtained in the first trimester of pregnancy. Receptors originate from a female donor in good health, enrolled as a control in a pregnancy study.

V gene TRBV2 combines with J gene TRBJ1-1, with TRBD1 matching over 9 bases. Trimming took 4 bases from V and 0 from J; bases not matched to a gene: 6. Germline CDR1 reads SNHLY; CDR2 reads FYNNEI. The CDR3 runs to 16 residues. CDR3 sequence (DNA): TGTGCCAGCAGTGGGGAGGACAGGGGAGTGAACACTGAAGCTTTCTTT. Its translation: CASSGEDRGVNTEAFF.

This rearrangement joins TRBV28 to TRBJ2-7; 7 positions match TRBD1. The CDR3 consists of 14 residues. The V gene's germline CDR1 is MDHEN and CDR2 SYDVKM. The V and J ends lost 4 bases and 4 bases, in that order; junction bases with no gene match: 7. CDR3 loop: CASSSGQPSYEQYF. Here the CDR3 DNA reads TGTGCCAGCAGTTCGGGACAGCCGAGTTACGAGCAGTACTTC. Drawing the rest from reference TRBV28 and TRBJ2-7, the complete variable domain is DVKVTQSSRYLVKRTGEKVFLECVQDMDHENMFWYRQDPGLGLRLIYFSYDVKMKEKGDIPEGYSVSREKKERFSLILESASTNQTSMYLCASSSGQPSYEQYFGPGTRLTVT.

The chain carries TRBV6-4 and TRBJ2-2; D perhaps matches TRBD1 (6 bases). Trimming stripped 3 bases from V and 4 bases from J, with 6 bases between. Germline CDR1 is MRHNA and CDR2 is SNTAGT. The CDR3 extends over 13 amino acids. The CDR3 spells CASSEGATGELFF. The CDR3 coding sequence is TGTGCCAGCAGTGAGGGGGCCACCGGGGAGCTGTTTTTT.

The J gene is TRBJ2-7, the V gene TRBV27; 11 bases are shared with TRBD1. The CDR3 extends over 17 amino acids. The J segment lost 4 bases and the V segment lost 6 bases, leaving 14 bases of the junction unmatched. In germline, CDR1 is MNHEY, CDR2 SMNVEV (reference sequence). The CDR3 DNA reads TGTGCCAGCAGCCCTACAGAGGACAGGGGGCGCCGATACGAGCAGTACTTC. Translation gives CASSPTEDRGRRYEQYF.

The chain has TRBV5-1 and TRBJ2-1; 9 positions agree with TRBD2. CDR1 SGHRS and CDR2 YFSETQ come from the germline V gene. The CDR3 runs to 15 residues. With 0 bases clipped from V and 8 bases from J, the junction kept 6 bases outside the gene matches. DNA for the CDR3: TGCGCCAGCAGCTTGGTGACTAGCGGTTTGGATGAGCAGTTCTTC. Translated, it gives CASSLVTSGLDEQFF. The full variable domain, with the rest looked up from reference TRBV5-1 and TRBJ2-1, is KAGVTQTPRYLIKTRGQQVTLSCSPISGHRSVSWYQQTPGQGLQFLFEYFSETQRNKGNFPGRFSGRQFSNSRSEMNVSTLELGDSALYLCASSLVTSGLDEQFFGPGTRLTVL.

The rearrangement uses TRBV13 and TRBJ2-1; 7 bases fit TRBD2. The junction had 7 bases not matched to a gene; V was cut back by 6 bases and J by 2 bases. The CDR3 has 15 amino acids. Germline V gene data show CDR1 as PRHDT and CDR2 as FYEKMQ (reference sequence). The CDR3 here is CASRTTSETYNEQFF. DNA of the CDR3: TGTGCCAGCAGAACCACTAGCGAGACCTACAATGAGCAGTTCTTC.

This chain joins TRBV10-3 and TRBJ1-1; 11 bases agree with TRBD1. J was trimmed by 5 bases and V by 8 bases; bases with no gene match: 13. Germline V gene lookup returns CDR1 ENHRY and CDR2 SYGVKD. The CDR3 is 16 residues long. DNA for the CDR3: TGTGCCATCGTCAGCGGGGACAGGGGGGTTTATACTGAAGCTTTCTTT. Translated: CAIVSGDRGVYTEAFF.

The V and J genes are TRBV6-5 and TRBJ1-3; D is uncertain. Germline values: CDR1 MNHEY, CDR2 SVGAGI. The ends were cut back, 2 bases at V and 0 bases at J, with 11 bases in the middle. The CDR3 is 16 amino acids. The CDR3 sequence is CASSYSQRFSGNTIYF. The CDR3 nucleotides are TGTGCCAGCAGTTACAGTCAGCGTTTCTCTGGAAACACCATATATTTT.

The chain couples TRBV7-3 to TRBJ2-3; 14 nucleotides agree with TRBD2. CDR1 and CDR2 from the germline V gene are SGHTA and FQGTGA. This CDR3 is built from 15 residues. V lost 5 bases to trimming and J lost 5 bases; unmatched junction nucleotides: 3. CDR3 sequence (DNA): TGTGCCAGCAGCCCCGGGACTAGCGGGAGAGATACGCAGTATTTT. It encodes CASSPGTSGRDTQYF.

This chain links TRBV4-2 with TRBJ2-1, with 10 bases matching TRBD2. V shed 1 base and J 3 bases; nucleotides not matched to a gene: 3. The CDR3 totals 16 residues. Germline lookup yields CDR1 LGHNA and CDR2 YNFKEQ. This CDR3 reads CASSQGGLAIYNEQFF. CDR3 bases: TGTGCCAGCAGCCAAGGGGGACTAGCGATCTACAATGAGCAGTTCTTC.

The chain employs TRBV4-3 and TRBJ1-2; the D is unclear. Germline V gene lookup returns CDR1 LGHNA and CDR2 YSLEER. The CDR3 is 15 residues long. V lost 0 bases to trimming and J lost 6 bases, with 14 bases between them. For the CDR3, the DNA is TGCGCCAGCAGCCAAGAAGGAGAGGGAAACCATGGCTACACCTTC. As protein: CASSQEGEGNHGYTF.

This chain connects TRBV28 to TRBJ1-2; perhaps TRBD1 as D (6 bases). The V gene lost 7 bases and the J gene lost 6 bases, with 18 bases spanning the gap. Germline-derived CDR1 and CDR2 are MDHEN and SYDVKM. The CDR3 is 14 amino acids. The CDR3 sequence is CASTKVGGLDGYTF. The CDR3 nucleotides are TGTGCCAGCACGAAAGTCGGGGGGCTGGATGGCTACACCTTC.

The rearrangement joins TRBV9 to TRBJ2-1; D perhaps matches TRBD2 (8 bases). V dropped 4 bases and J dropped 6 bases, with 26 bases sitting between them. Germline assignment: CDR1 SGDLS and CDR2 YYNGEE. This CDR3 spans 18 amino acids. The CDR3: CASSQGGWKSGSGNEQFF. CDR3 sequence (DNA): TGTGCCAGCAGCCAGGGGGGTTGGAAGAGCGGGAGTGGCAATGAGCAGTTCTTC. Full variable domain (outside the CDR3, taken from reference TRBV9 and TRBJ2-1): DSGVTQTPKHLITATGQRVTLRCSPRSGDLSVYWYQQSLDQGLQFLIQYYNGEERAKGNILERFSAQQFPDLHSELNLSSLELGDSALYFCASSQGGWKSGSGNEQFFGPGTRLTVL.

This clone occurred once. This rearrangement joins TRBV6-6 to TRBJ1-5; no firm D call. This CDR3 is 15 amino acids long. Germline V gene sequence: CDR1 MNHNY, CDR2 SVGAGI (reference sequence). V shed 5 bases and J shed 1 base, with 12 bases lying between them. CDR3 protein: CASSANTGSNQPQHF. The CDR3 DNA follows: TGTGCCAGCAGTGCTAACACGGGGAGCAATCAGCCCCAGCATTTT.

The V gene is TRBV5-8, the J gene TRBJ1-2; D not resolved. V lost 0 bases, J lost 4 bases, and 10 bases lay in between. The CDR3 is made up of 14 amino acids. Germline-derived CDR1 and CDR2 are SGHTS and YDEGEE. The CDR3, as DNA: TGTGCCAGCAGCTTGGCCGGGTCCGGCTATGGCTACACCTTC. This encodes CASSLAGSGYGYTF.

Only a few counts were recorded for this clone. The rearrangement uses TRBV6-5 and TRBJ2-7; 7 bases agree with TRBD2. With 2 bases clipped from V and 5 bases from J, the junction kept 12 bases outside the gene matches. The germline CDR1 and CDR2 sequences are MNHEY and SVGAGI. This CDR3 is built from 16 residues. In nucleotides, the CDR3 is TGTGCCAGCAGTTACCCCCACCGGGGGGACGGCCACGAGCAGTACTTC. It is translated as CASSYPHRGDGHEQYF.

This rearrangement joins TRBV6-5 to TRBJ2-6; the match to TRBD1 covers 8 bases. V shed 2 bases and J 10 bases; nucleotides not matched to a gene: 1. The CDR3 is 13 amino acids. Germline values: CDR1 MNHEY, CDR2 SVGAGI. The CDR3 sequence is CASSYDRGNVLTF. The CDR3, as DNA: TGTGCCAGCAGTTACGACAGGGGTAACGTCCTGACTTTC.

The chain uses TRBV6-1 and TRBJ2-2; D might be TRBD2 (5 bases). CDR3 size: 16 residues. Germline lookup yields CDR1 MNHNS and CDR2 SASEGT. The ends were cut back, 0 bases at V and 9 bases at J, with 17 bases in the middle. The CDR3 spells CASSEAGGLFEWELFF. The CDR3 nucleotides are TGTGCCAGCAGTGAAGCCGGCGGGCTCTTCGAGTGGGAGCTGTTTTTT.

This rearrangement joins TRBV5-4 to TRBJ2-7; 7 nucleotides align to TRBD2. The CDR3 has 14 amino acids. Germline V CDR1 and CDR2: SGHNT, YYREEE (reference sequence). V dropped 7 bases and J dropped 1; count of bases not matched to a gene: 8. As DNA, the CDR3 is TGTGCCAGCGGGCTAGCGGTGGGATCCTACGAGCAGTACTTC. Translation gives CASGLAVGSYEQYF.

This chain links TRBV4-1 with TRBJ2-7, with a weak D call TRBD1 (6 bases). CDR3 length: 16 amino acids. Germline values: CDR1 MGHRA, CDR2 YSYEKL. Trimming took off 0 bases at V and 6 bases at J, with 18 bases between the two ends. The CDR3: CASSQEPPGVLGEQYF. The CDR3 nucleotides read TGCGCCAGCAGCCAAGAGCCTCCAGGGGTTCTGGGCGAGCAGTACTTC.

The CDR3 sequence is CASSLTGEGNQPQHF. The CDR3 DNA sequence: TGTGCCAGCAGCTTGACAGGGGAGGGCAATCAGCCCCAGCATTTT. The chain uses TRBV6-1 and TRBJ1-5, with 8 bases lining up with TRBD1. The CDR3 runs to 15 residues. Germline V gene data show CDR1 as MNHNS and CDR2 as SASEGT. V lost 6 bases, J lost 2 bases, and 6 bases stayed unmatched.

J is TRBJ2-3 and V is TRBV5-1; the D gene is possibly TRBD2 (7 bases). The CDR3 is 16 residues long. Germline CDR1 is SGHRS and CDR2 is YFSETQ. V lost 1 base to trimming and J lost 1 base, with 13 bases between them. This chain's CDR3 is CASSLKGGRGTDTQYF. CDR3 coding DNA: TGCGCCAGCAGCTTGAAGGGGGGGCGAGGCACAGATACGCAGTATTTT.

The chain carries TRBV6-5 and TRBJ2-3, with D perhaps TRBD2 (7 bases). The V gene lost 7 bases and the J gene lost 2 bases, with 13 bases spanning the gap. The CDR3 runs 14 residues. From germline, CDR1 is MNHEY and CDR2 SVGAGI. This CDR3 is CASTRGGVTDTQYF. The DNA for the CDR3 is TGTGCCAGCACTCGAGGGGGGGTCACAGATACGCAGTATTTT.

In the case of this clone: In the same sample, other DNA sequences code for this CDR3. This chain connects TRBV7-6 to TRBJ2-3, with 8 bases lining up with TRBD1. Losses at the gene ends were 1 base for V and 0 bases for J; bases not matched to a gene: 3. Germline values: CDR1 SGHVS, CDR2 FNYEAQ. The CDR3 consists of 16 residues. The chain's CDR3 is CASSLVAGGSTDTQYF. DNA for the CDR3: TGTGCCAGCAGCTTAGTCGCAGGGGGCAGCACAGATACGCAGTATTTT.

The chain carries TRBV27 and TRBJ2-7; 7 nucleotides line up with TRBD1. Germline V lookup: CDR1 MNHEY, CDR2 SMNVEV (reference sequence). V dropped 6 bases and J dropped 0; count of bases not matched to a gene: 2. This CDR3 is built from 13 residues. This CDR3 reads CASSGTVSYEQYF. The CDR3, as DNA: TGTGCCAGCAGCGGGACAGTCTCCTACGAGCAGTACTTC.

The chain recombines TRBV7-3 with TRBJ1-2; D perhaps matches TRBD1 (5 bases). CDR1 SGHTA and CDR2 FQGTGA come from the germline V gene. The CDR3 has 12 amino acids. V was trimmed by 3 bases and J by 7 bases, leaving 9 bases between them. CDR3 protein: CASSLDTGGYTF. The DNA of the CDR3 is TGTGCCAGCAGCTTGGATACAGGTGGCTACACCTTC.

The chain employs TRBV13 and TRBJ2-5; 8 bases line up with TRBD1. Germline lookup yields CDR1 PRHDT and CDR2 FYEKMQ (reference sequence). Losses at the gene ends were 5 bases for V and 4 bases for J; bases not matched to a gene: 6. The CDR3 runs 14 residues. CDR3 nucleotide sequence: TGTGCCAGCAGCGGACGACAGGGGTCAGAGACCCAGTACTTC. It codes for CASSGRQGSETQYF.